This is a list of T cell receptor beta chains from one sample in a study of graft-versus-host responses after intestinal transplantation. Using immunoSEQ multiplex PCR, the repertoire was profiled, and TCRdb retains in-frame clones only, with some absent. The sample yields 84,000 or so clones, 90% to 95% seen once. Antigen specificity for these receptors is unknown. The sequencing here drew on unstimulated CD8+ T cells sorted from spleen or lymph node cells, taken before transplant. The receptors originated from a human donor who was the organ donor for an intestinal transplant. Both conserved end residues are part of each CDR3. D genes are given only for firm matches. Clone size, where shown, is once, few, many, or a class for clones that have expanded.

-,TRBJ2-1,TRBV9,-,TGTGCCAGCAGCTCTTCGGACAGCTTTAACTACAATGAGCAGTTCTTC,CASSSSDSFNYNEQFF
-,TRBJ2-5,TRBV15,TRBD2,TGTGCCACCAGCAGAGAAGCGGGGAGGGAGACCCAGTACTTC,CATSREAGRETQYF
-,TRBJ2-6,TRBV4-1,-,TGCGCCAGCAGCCACGAACCTCGCGGAGGTCCTCTCGGGGCCAACGTCCTGACTTTC,CASSHEPRGGPLGANVLTF
-,TRBJ2-6,TRBV7-2,-,TGTGCCAGCAGCTTAAGGGGGTCTGGGGCCAACGTCCTGACTTTC,CASSLRGSGANVLTF
-,TRBJ1-2,TRBV5-4,-,TGTGCCAGCAGCCCTCTCGGGAATGGCTACACCTTC,CASSPLGNGYTF
-,TRBJ2-7,TRBV11-1,TRBD1,TGTGCCAGCAGCCGAGCCGGGACAGTGAGGGGAGCCTACGAGCAGTACTTC,CASSRAGTVRGAYEQYF
once,TRBJ2-5,TRBV7-9,-,TGTGCCAGCAGCTCTCCTCAAATGGGGCCGTACCAAGAGACCCAGTACTTC,CASSSPQMGPYQETQYF
-,TRBJ2-1,TRBV6-5,-,TGTGCCAGCTCTATAAGGGGCTCCAACAATGAGCAGTTCTTC,CASSIRGSNNEQFF
-,TRBJ2-3,TRBV28,-,TGTGCCAGCAGTTCGGAGGGCCTCGCAGATACGCAGTATTTT,CASSSEGLADTQYF
-,TRBJ1-5,TRBV29-1,-,TGCAGCGTCCGAGAGGGGGGCAATCAGCCCCAGCATTTT,CSVREGGNQPQHF
-,TRBJ2-7,TRBV4-1,-,TGCGCCAGCAGCCAAAGCCCTCCTGCGACAGTCAGCTCCTACGAGCAGTACTTC,CASSQSPPATVSSYEQYF
-,TRBJ1-4,TRBV11-3,TRBD1,TGTGCCAGCAGCGCTACAGGGGTCGGTGATGAAAAACTGTTTTTT,CASSATGVGDEKLFF
-,TRBJ1-1,TRBV9,-,TGTGCCAGCAGCGTAGCGGACACTGAAGCTTTCTTT,CASSVADTEAFF
-,TRBJ1-3,TRBV11-2,-,TGTGCCAGCAGCTTACAGGGGACTGGAAACACCATATATTTT,CASSLQGTGNTIYF
-,TRBJ2-3,TRBV27,-,TGTGCCAGCAGTTCCCAGGCAGATACGCAGTATTTT,CASSSQADTQYF
-,TRBJ2-7,TRBV19,TRBD1,TGTGCCAGTAGTATCGGGACCGGGACAGGAATATACGAGCAGTACTTC,CASSIGTGTGIYEQYF
-,TRBJ2-7,TRBV7-8,-,TGTGCCAGCAGCTTATCACTCCCTGGAGGGTACGAGCAGTACTTC,CASSLSLPGGYEQYF
-,TRBJ1-6,TRBV7-6,TRBD1,TGTGCCAGCAGCTTAGCAGGGGACAGGGCCCTCCACTTT,CASSLAGDRALHF
-,TRBJ1-1,TRBV28,-,TGTGCCAGCAGTCCCGGGGAGGAGAACACTGAAGCTTTCTTT,CASSPGEENTEAFF
-,TRBJ1-5,TRBV28,TRBD1,TGTGCCAGCAGTTTGACAGGGTACAATCAGCCCCAGCATTTT,CASSLTGYNQPQHF
-,TRBJ2-7,TRBV28,-,TGTGCCAGCACCGCGCCGGGTCCCCTGGACTACGAGCAGTACTTC,CASTAPGPLDYEQYF
-,TRBJ1-1,TRBV5-1,-,TGCGCCAGCAGCTTACAGGACACTGAAGCTTTCTTT,CASSLQDTEAFF